The 29 T cell receptor beta chains reported below all come from one sample, sequenced in a study of regulatory T cells in long-lasting Graves disease. Time point reported: newly diagnosed GD, antithyroid drugs for less than 3 months. Extracted PBMC RNA gave rise to the TCR library. Arm-PCR of CDR3 regions with iRepertoire HTBI primers generated TCR beta libraries. TCRdb called the multiplex PCR reads again in MiXCR, with one record for every CDR3 protein. The data contain roughly 320,000 distinct CDR3 sequences, approximately 15% of them singletons. The same sample was also studied in work on T cells in Graves' hyperthyroidism and ophthalmopathy.

This specimen consisted of peripheral blood mononuclear cells (PBMCs), obtained at new diagnosis, from a patient treated with antithyroid drugs. Source of these receptors: a man between 40 and 49 years old with Graves disease.

This clonotype appeared many times. The chain joins TRBV28 to TRBJ1-5; D possibly corresponds to TRBD1 (5 bases). Germline V CDR1 and CDR2: MDHEN, SYDVKM. This CDR3 has 15 residues. The V end was cut by 3 bases, the J end by 8 bases, with 17 bases between. The CDR3 here is CASSFSVRAAKPQHF. The CDR3 coding sequence is TGTGCCAGCAGTTTTTCGGTCAGGGCGGCGAAGCCCCAGCATTTT.

This clonotype was picked up many times. The chain joins TRBV28 to TRBJ1-2; perhaps TRBD1 as D (6 bases). This CDR3 has 12 residues. The ends were cut back, 8 bases at V and 2 bases at J, with 9 bases in the middle. Germline CDR1 and CDR2: MDHEN and SYDVKM. This CDR3 is CASSQGNYGYTF. The CDR3 coding sequence is TGTGCCAGCTCCCAGGGGAACTATGGCTACACCTTC.

The gene calls are TRBV20-1 and TRBJ1-5; unclear D gene. V was clipped by 3 bases and J by 2 bases, with 14 bases between them. Germline CDR1 DFQATT, CDR2 SNEGSKA (reference sequence). This CDR3 spans 15 amino acids. CDR3 residues: CSASPLAARNQPQHF. In DNA, the CDR3 is TGCAGTGCTAGTCCCCTAGCGGCCCGCAATCAGCCCCAGCATTTT.

Details on this clonotype: Possible read error: a much larger clone is one base away. The chain combines TRBV27 with TRBJ2-3; 8 bases line up with TRBD2. Per the germline V gene, CDR1 is MNHEY and CDR2 is SMNVEV (reference sequence). The CDR3 is 15 amino acids. V dropped 2 bases and J dropped 4; count of bases not matched to a gene: 5. CDR3 nucleotide sequence: TGTGCCAGCAGTTTACCCGACGGGGGGGCAGATACGCAGTATTTT. Protein product: CASSLPDGGADTQYF.

This clonotype was seen ten or more times. The chain couples TRBV6-5 to TRBJ2-3; a possible D gene is TRBD2 (6 bases). Trimming took 2 bases from V and 4 from J, leaving 7 bases between them. This CDR3 comprises 13 residues. Germline CDR1 and CDR2: MNHEY and SVGAGI. This CDR3 is CASSYGDSDTQYF. In DNA, the CDR3 is TGTGCCAGCAGTTACGGGGACTCAGATACGCAGTATTTT.

This clonotype was seen ten or more times. J is TRBJ1-5 and V is TRBV18; D gene unclear. From germline, CDR1 is KGHSH and CDR2 LQKENI. Trimming removed 2 bases at V and 1 base at J, with 12 bases between. The CDR3 sequence is 16 residues long. The CDR3 bases are TGTGCCAGCTCACCAGAGGCCAGGCAAAGCAATCAGCCCCAGCATTTT. As protein: CASSPEARQSNQPQHF.

This clonotype was observed a few times. The rearrangement uses TRBV6-1 and TRBJ1-6; D might be TRBD1 (5 bases). V lost 6 bases, J lost 10 bases, and 13 bases lay in between. The CDR3 extends over 13 amino acids. Germline CDR1 MNHNS, CDR2 SASEGT. This chain's CDR3 is CASSRTGVSPLHF. The CDR3 bases are TGTGCCAGCAGCCGGACGGGGGTCTCACCCCTCCACTTT.

Worth noting for this clonotype: A much larger clone lies one base from this, so it may be a read error. V usage is TRBV5-1 and J usage is TRBJ2-7; 8 positions match TRBD1. CDR3 length equals 13 residues. The V gene end was trimmed by 4 bases and the J gene end by 6 bases; junction bases not matched to a gene: 6. Germline V gene sequence: CDR1 SGHRS, CDR2 YFSETQ. In nucleotides, the CDR3 is TGCGCCAGCAGCCTGGGACAGGCAGGCGAGCAGTACTTC. It encodes CASSLGQAGEQYF.

This clonotype has a count of ten or more. The chain combines TRBV18 with TRBJ2-1; 8 bases line up with TRBD1. CDR1 and CDR2 from the germline V gene are KGHSH and LQKENI. CDR3 length equals 14 residues. J gave up 8 bases and V 3 bases, and 6 bases lay outside the gene matches. The CDR3 sequence is CASSPRTGNDEQFF. CDR3 coding DNA: TGTGCCAGCTCACCTCGGACAGGGAATGATGAGCAGTTCTTC.

This clonotype has ten or more counts. This chain connects TRBV20-1 to TRBJ2-4, with 8 bases identical to TRBD1. CDR1 and CDR2 from the germline V gene are DFQATT and SNEGSKA (reference sequence). The ends lost 5 bases at V and 12 bases at J; junction bases unmatched: 9. This CDR3 is 12 amino acids long. The CDR3 sequence: CSASADRDDQYF. In DNA, the CDR3 is TGCAGTGCTTCCGCGGACAGGGATGATCAGTACTTC.

This clonotype was counted ten times or more. V is TRBV11-2 and J is TRBJ2-2; a weak D match, TRBD2 (6 bases). Germline loops: CDR1 SGHAT, CDR2 FQNNGV. The CDR3 runs 15 residues. Trimming pared 3 bases from V and 1 base from J, leaving 9 bases between. The CDR3, as DNA: TGTGCCAGCAGCTTGCGGGAATTGAACACCGGGGAGCTGTTTTTT. Translated, it gives CASSLRELNTGELFF.

In regard to this clonotype: Just one base apart from a much larger clone, this may be a read error. The chain employs TRBV7-9 and TRBJ2-3; 9 bases are shared with TRBD2. CDR1 and CDR2 from the germline V gene are SEHNR and FQNEAQ (reference sequence). The CDR3 contains 12 residues. The CDR3 is CTSSGGSDTQYF. The CDR3 coding sequence is TGTACCAGCAGCGGGGGGTCAGATACGCAGTATTTT.

CDR3 loop: CASSEQKFMNTEAFF. In DNA, the CDR3 is TGTGCCAGCAGTGAACAGAAATTCATGAACACTGAAGCTTTCTTT. This sequence joins TRBV12-3 or TRBV12-4 and TRBJ1-1; D call uncertain. V lost 5 bases and J lost 0, with 13 bases in between. This CDR3 contains 15 residues.

The sample holds many counts of this clonotype. This sequence joins TRBV5-1 and TRBJ2-1, with TRBD2 matching over 9 bases. Germline V gives CDR1 SGHRS, CDR2 YFSETQ. The CDR3 spans 17 residues. V lost 3 bases, J lost 0 bases, and 7 bases stayed unmatched. The CDR3 DNA reads TGCGCCAGCAGCTGGGCTCTAGCGGGGAACTCCTACAATGAGCAGTTCTTC. Translating gives CASSWALAGNSYNEQFF. Variable domain in full (rest from reference TRBV5-1 and TRBJ2-1): KAGVTQTPRYLIKTRGQQVTLSCSPISGHRSVSWYQQTPGQGLQFLFEYFSETQRNKGNFPGRFSGRQFSNSRSEMNVSTLELGDSALYLCASSWALAGNSYNEQFFGPGTRLTVL.

This clonotype came up many times. The V gene is TRBV18, the J gene TRBJ1-1, with D hard to call. CDR1 is KGHSH, CDR2 LQKENI, per germline. The CDR3 covers 15 residues. Trimming took off 2 bases at V and 1 base at J, with 11 bases between the two ends. The CDR3 coding sequence is TGTGCCAGCTCACCAACATTAGGGAAGAACACTGAAGCTTTCTTT. Translating gives CASSPTLGKNTEAFF. Variable domain in full (rest from reference TRBV18 and TRBJ1-1): NAGVMQNPRHLVRRRGQEARLRCSPMKGHSHVYWYRQLPEEGLKFMVYLQKENIIDESGMPKERFSAEFPKEGPSILRIQQVVRGDSAAYFCASSPTLGKNTEAFFGQGTRLTVV.

J is TRBJ2-7 and V is TRBV6-1, with TRBD2 identical over 14 bases. The CDR3 is 17 residues long. Trimming took 5 bases from V and 2 from J; bases not matched to a gene: 8. Germline V lookup: CDR1 MNHNS, CDR2 SASEGT. This chain's CDR3 is CASSRGLAGGFAYEQYF. For the CDR3, the DNA is TGTGCCAGCAGTCGTGGACTAGCGGGGGGATTCGCCTACGAGCAGTACTTC.

This clonotype was observed at least ten times. The CDR3 nucleotides read TGTGCCAGCAGGGACAGGTTAGGGGGCACAGATACGCAGTATTTT. It specifies CASRDRLGGTDTQYF. The V call is TRBV2, the J call TRBJ2-3, with 7 positions matching TRBD1. The CDR3 loop spans 15 amino acids. Germline V gives CDR1 SNHLY, CDR2 FYNNEI. V dropped 6 bases and J dropped 1; count of bases not matched to a gene: 7. The full variable domain, in which reference TRBV2 and TRBJ2-3 provide the parts outside the CDR3, is EPEVTQTPSHQVTQMGQEVILRCVPISNHLYFYWYRQILGQKVEFLVSFYNNEISEKSEIFDDQFSVERPDGSNFTLKIRSTKLEDSAMYFCASRDRLGGTDTQYFGPGTRLTVL.

The chain joins TRBV5-5 to TRBJ1-5; D uncertain. The germline gives CDR1 SGHKS, CDR2 YYEKEE (reference sequence). The CDR3 consists of 14 residues. V dropped 4 bases and J dropped 7 bases, with 15 bases sitting between them. CDR3 DNA: TGTGCCAGCAGCCCCCGAAGGGAGGAACAGCCCCAGCATTTT. Translated: CASSPRREEQPQHF.

About this clonotype: A read error may produce the germline difference seen at one junction end. This chain's CDR3 is CATGEPGQGDQPQHF. The CDR3 DNA reads TGTGCCACCGGTGAGCCGGGACAGGGGGATCAGCCCCAGCATTTT. The V gene is TRBV24-1, the J gene TRBJ1-5; TRBD1 matches 11 bases. Germline loops: CDR1 KGHDR, CDR2 SFDVKD. CDR3 length: 15 amino acids.

This clonotype occurred many times. The DNA of the CDR3 is TGTGCCAGCAGGTCGACAGGGGGGAACTATGGCTACACCTTC. Protein product: CASRSTGGNYGYTF. The chain joins TRBV28 to TRBJ1-2; 9 bases are a match to TRBD1. This CDR3 comprises 14 residues. The V and J ends lost 6 bases and 2 bases, in that order; junction bases with no gene match: 4. Germline lookup yields CDR1 MDHEN and CDR2 SYDVKM.

The J gene is TRBJ2-5, the V gene TRBV29-1; TRBD1 is a possible D gene (6 bases). V lost 4 bases and J lost 2, with 11 bases in between. CDR1 is SQVTM, CDR2 ANQGSEA, per germline. This CDR3 spans 13 amino acids. CDR3: CSVVRGSQETQYF. For the CDR3, the DNA is TGCAGCGTTGTGAGGGGGTCACAAGAGACCCAGTACTTC.

This clonotype was counted many times. The chain has TRBV18 and TRBJ2-7; D is unresolved. The germline V gene encodes CDR1 KGHSH and CDR2 LQKENI. V lost 0 bases and J lost 4, with 10 bases in between. CDR3 length: 14 residues. CDR3 sequence (DNA): TGTGCCAGCTCACCACCGGTGGCAACTTACGAGCAGTACTTC. Protein sequence: CASSPPVATYEQYF.

This clonotype has at least ten counts. The V call is TRBV5-1, the J call TRBJ2-3; D ambiguous. Germline V gives CDR1 SGHRS, CDR2 YFSETQ. V dropped 0 bases and J dropped 4 bases, with 12 bases sitting between them. This CDR3 comprises 15 residues. The DNA of the CDR3 is TGCGCCAGCAGCTTGGGATGGGCATCTCCAGATACGCAGTATTTT. It is translated as CASSLGWASPDTQYF. The entire variable domain, with the rest obtained from reference TRBV5-1 and TRBJ2-3, is as follows: KAGVTQTPRYLIKTRGQQVTLSCSPISGHRSVSWYQQTPGQGLQFLFEYFSETQRNKGNFPGRFSGRQFSNSRSEMNVSTLELGDSALYLCASSLGWASPDTQYFGPGTRLTVL.

This clonotype has a count of ten or more. The junction shows a germline mismatch at one end, possibly a read error. The V gene is TRBV5-1, the J gene TRBJ2-3; 8 nucleotides agree with TRBD2. The CDR3 is made up of 15 amino acids. Germline assignment: CDR1 SGHRS and CDR2 YFSETQ. The CDR3 region has the DNA TGTGCCAGCAGCCAAGTTAGCGGGGAACCAGATACGCAGTATTTT. Translating gives CASSQVSGEPDTQYF.

Only a few counts were recorded for this clonotype. The gene calls are TRBV6-2 or TRBV6-3 and TRBJ1-2, with a weak D call TRBD1 (6 bases). The V and J ends lost 0 bases and 8 bases respectively, with 13 bases between them. CDR3 length: 14 amino acids. Germline V lookup: CDR1 MNHEY, CDR2 SVGEGT. The DNA for the CDR3 is TGTGCCAGCAGTTACTCCGCCTCAGGGGTCGGCTACACCTTC. It specifies CASSYSASGVGYTF.

This clonotype has at least ten counts. This chain connects TRBV4-3 to TRBJ2-2; D not certain. Germline CDR1 LGHNA, CDR2 YSLEER. This CDR3 is built from 15 residues. Deletions cut 0 bases from V and 4 bases from J, with 9 bases between. The CDR3 loop is CASSQDWTATGELFF. The CDR3 DNA reads TGCGCCAGCAGCCAAGATTGGACGGCCACCGGGGAGCTGTTTTTT.

On this clonotype itself: At one end, the junction sequence differs from germline, possibly due to a read error. This sequence joins TRBV2 and TRBJ1-5, with D hard to call. The CDR3 consists of 15 residues. CDR1 is SNHLY and CDR2 is FYNNEI in the germline V gene. The CDR3 bases are TGTGCCAGCAGTGAATCGTCATTTAGCAATCGGCCCCAGCATTTT. Translated: CASSESSFSNRPQHF.

This clonotype appeared many times. The chain employs TRBV5-1 and TRBJ1-1; D not certain. In germline, CDR1 is SGHRS, CDR2 YFSETQ. This CDR3 region has 12 residues. V was pared by 3 bases and J by 2 bases, with 5 bases between. CDR3 DNA sequence: TGCGCCAGCAGCTCGCCCAACACTGAAGCTTTCTTT. Translating gives CASSSPNTEAFF.

This chain joins TRBV20-1 and TRBJ2-6, with D uncertain. CDR3 length equals 16 residues. Looked up from germline, CDR1 is DFQATT and CDR2 is SNEGSKA (reference sequence). Trimming pared 0 bases from V and 0 bases from J, leaving 9 bases between. CDR3 region: CSARDRRNSGANVLTF. Written as DNA, the CDR3 is TGCAGTGCTAGAGATCGGCGGAACTCTGGGGCCAACGTCCTGACTTTC.